The 26 T cell receptor beta chains given below trace back to one sample, sequenced in a study of CD4 T cells in relation to SARS-CoV-2 and coronaviruses. Assay used: immunoSEQ multiplex PCR; TCRdb lists only in-frame clones, some missing. In the table there are over 40,000 clones, about 87% of which are singletons. Their recognized antigens are unknown. Material: naive CD4+ T cells from PBMCs, cultured in vitro. The subset denotes: naive CD4+ T cells isolated by negative enrichment. These receptors were collected from an adult with COVID-19.

V and J are TRBV6-5 and TRBJ2-1; tentatively, D is TRBD2 (6 bases). Germline V gene sequence: CDR1 MNHEY, CDR2 SVGAGI. This CDR3 is built from 12 residues. Between the trimmed V and J ends, which lost 6 bases and 7 bases, there was a span of 10 bases. In nucleotides, the CDR3 is TGTGCCAGCAGACTAGCTGCAAATGAGCAGTTCTTC. Amino acid sequence: CASRLAANEQFF.

V usage is TRBV18 and J usage is TRBJ2-5; TRBD2 is a possible D gene (6 bases). This CDR3 has 13 amino acids. V lost 3 bases to trimming and J lost 5 bases, with 10 bases between them. CDR1 KGHSH and CDR2 LQKENI come from the germline V gene. The CDR3 DNA reads TGTGCCAGCTCACCCGGGACTTTTGAGACCCAGTACTTC. This translates into CASSPGTFETQYF.

The V call is TRBV7-2, the J call TRBJ2-1; TRBD1 might be the D (5 bases). Germline CDR1 and CDR2: SGHTA and FQGNSA. This CDR3 region has 11 residues. The V end was cut by 3 bases, the J end by 10 bases, with 7 bases between. CDR3 DNA sequence: TGTGCCAGCAGCTTCGACAGCGAGCAGTTCTTC. Translating gives CASSFDSEQFF.

The chain carries TRBV15 and TRBJ2-1, with D possibly matching TRBD1 (7 bases). The CDR3 covers 15 residues. From germline, CDR1 is LNHNV and CDR2 YYDKDF (reference sequence). The V end lost 0 bases, the J end lost 4 bases, and 10 bases lay between the germline ends. The CDR3 DNA is TGTGCCACCAGCAGAGAGGCAGGGGGGTACAATGAGCAGTTCTTC. As protein: CATSREAGGYNEQFF.

This clone was seen a single time. CDR3 sequence reads: CASLLAGTQYF. DNA for the CDR3: TGTGCCAGCCTACTAGCGGGTACGCAGTATTTT. The chain carries TRBV2 and TRBJ2-3; TRBD2 aligns across 9 bases. J lost 8 bases, V lost 8 bases, and 2 bases had no gene match. Germline lookup yields CDR1 SNHLY and CDR2 FYNNEI. The CDR3 is made up of 11 amino acids. Looking up the rest from reference TRBV2 and TRBJ2-3 gives the full variable domain: EPEVTQTPSHQVTQMGQEVILRCVPISNHLYFYWYRQILGQKVEFLVSFYNNEISEKSEIFDDQFSVERPDGSNFTLKIRSTKLEDSAMYFCASLLAGTQYFGPGTRLTVL.

This clone was detected a few times. V usage is TRBV2 and J usage is TRBJ2-7; D might be TRBD1 (6 bases). The V gene's germline CDR1 is SNHLY and CDR2 FYNNEI. The CDR3 spans 14 residues. Trimming pared 7 bases from V and 6 bases from J, leaving 19 bases between. Here the CDR3 DNA reads TGTGCCAGCAAGTGGGTGCAGGGGAAACCCGAGCAGTACTTC. Its protein product is CASKWVQGKPEQYF. Variable domain in full (rest from reference TRBV2 and TRBJ2-7): EPEVTQTPSHQVTQMGQEVILRCVPISNHLYFYWYRQILGQKVEFLVSFYNNEISEKSEIFDDQFSVERPDGSNFTLKIRSTKLEDSAMYFCASKWVQGKPEQYFGPGTRLTVT.

The V gene is TRBV6-5, the J gene TRBJ1-2; 11 nucleotides agree with TRBD1. CDR1 is MNHEY and CDR2 is SVGAGI in the germline V gene. The ends lost 5 bases at V and 7 bases at J; junction bases unmatched: 3. The CDR3 covers 13 residues. CDR3 region: CASSLDRGLGYTF. DNA of the CDR3: TGTGCCAGCAGTCTGGACAGGGGGCTTGGCTACACCTTC.

The V gene is TRBV5-4, the J gene TRBJ2-6; D call uncertain. This CDR3 contains 15 residues. Trimming shortened V by 0 bases and J by 1 base, and 5 bases separated the two germline ends. Germline lookup yields CDR1 SGHNT and CDR2 YYREEE (reference sequence). The CDR3 DNA follows: TGTGCCAGCAGCTTGGTAGGGTCTGGGGCCAACGTCCTGACTTTC. Translated, it gives CASSLVGSGANVLTF.

The chain joins TRBV7-9 to TRBJ2-7; 9 bases align to TRBD1. After removal of 5 bases from V and 6 bases from J, the junction contained 23 bases not matched to a gene. This CDR3 is built from 19 residues. Germline V gene sequence: CDR1 SEHNR, CDR2 FQNEAQ (reference sequence). CDR3 sequence (DNA): TGTGCCAGCAGCCCGCAGGCCCCAGGACAGGGGTTCCAAGAGGGCGAGCAGTACTTC. It encodes CASSPQAPGQGFQEGEQYF.

The gene calls are TRBV5-8 and TRBJ2-7, with 9 positions matching TRBD2. Germline assignment: CDR1 SGHTS and CDR2 YDEGEE. There are 18 residues in the CDR3. V shed 2 bases, J shed 0 bases, and the junction held 12 bases outside the gene matches. The CDR3 here is CASSFADRLAASSYEQYF. The CDR3 DNA reads TGTGCCAGCAGCTTCGCGGATCGACTAGCGGCGAGCTCCTACGAGCAGTACTTC.

J is TRBJ2-3 and V is TRBV11-2, with 8 positions matching TRBD2. The CDR3 length is 18 residues. The V gene's germline CDR1 is SGHAT and CDR2 FQNNGV. Trimming at V came to 1 base and at J to 0 bases, leaving 9 bases not matched to a gene. The CDR3 region is CASSLASGSRRSTDTQYF. Here the CDR3 DNA reads TGTGCCAGCAGCTTAGCAAGCGGGAGCCGACGGAGCACAGATACGCAGTATTTT.

The chain employs TRBV5-1 and TRBJ2-1; D unresolved. The V end lost 0 bases, the J end lost 9 bases, and 19 bases lay between the germline ends. CDR1 is SGHRS and CDR2 is YFSETQ in the germline V gene. The CDR3 consists of 16 residues. CDR3 loop: CASSLASAGPFVEQFF. DNA of the CDR3: TGCGCCAGCAGCTTGGCCAGCGCAGGCCCGTTTGTTGAGCAGTTCTTC.

This clone was seen a single time. CDR3 residues: CASSLARPTGTRGAHYIQYF. DNA for the CDR3: TGTGCCAGCAGCCTAGCACGGCCTACGGGTACTAGGGGGGCTCATTACATTCAGTACTTC. The chain is built from TRBV28 and TRBJ2-4; D could derive from TRBD1 or TRBD2 (6 bases each). This CDR3 spans 20 amino acids. The V end lost 6 bases, the J end lost 8 bases, and 35 bases lay between the germline ends. Germline V lookup: CDR1 MDHEN, CDR2 SYDVKM.

The gene calls are TRBV3-1 (or the pseudogene TRBV3-2) and TRBJ2-7; 8 bases agree with TRBD2. V shed 6 bases and J 2 bases; nucleotides not matched to a gene: 9. Per germline, CDR1 LGHDT and CDR2 YNNKEL (reference sequence). This CDR3 is 15 amino acids long. The CDR3 DNA follows: TGTGCCAGCAGTCGAAACCTAGCGGGCCCCTACGAGCAGTACTTC. It is translated as CASSRNLAGPYEQYF.

The CDR3: CASSPPGLAGINEQFF. CDR3 bases: TGTGCCAGCTCACCTCCGGGACTAGCGGGAATCAATGAGCAGTTCTTC. V and J are TRBV18 and TRBJ2-1; TRBD2 matches 13 bases. The CDR3 runs 16 residues. Looked up from germline, CDR1 is KGHSH and CDR2 is LQKENI. With V trimmed by 3 bases and J by 6 bases, 5 bases remained unmatched.

The J gene is TRBJ2-2, the V gene TRBV18; no clear D gene. This CDR3 spans 13 amino acids. CDR1 and CDR2 (germline): KGHSH, LQKENI. Trimming removed 1 base from V and 1 base from J, with 1 base in between. CDR3 protein: CASSPRNTGELFF. DNA for the CDR3: TGTGCCAGCTCACCACGGAACACCGGGGAGCTGTTTTTT.

This clone was counted a single time. This chain uses TRBV2 with TRBJ2-2; 11 bases line up with TRBD2. In germline, CDR1 is SNHLY, CDR2 FYNNEI. This CDR3 is 14 amino acids long. Germline trimming cut 6 bases from V and 4 bases from J; bases unmatched to any gene: 1. The DNA for the CDR3 is TGTGCCAGCAGGACTAGCGGGACCACCGGGGAGCTGTTTTTT. Its translation is CASRTSGTTGELFF.

V usage is TRBV3-1 (or the pseudogene TRBV3-2) and J usage is TRBJ1-6; TRBD1 matches at 9 bases. Unmatched junction bases numbered 5, after V lost 6 bases and J lost 8 bases. This CDR3 contains 14 residues. From germline, CDR1 is LGHDT and CDR2 YNNKEL (reference sequence). CDR3 sequence: CASRATGGDSPLHF. The CDR3 DNA reads as TGTGCCAGCAGGGCCACAGGGGGCGATTCACCCCTCCACTTT.

The chain combines TRBV19 with TRBJ2-7, with D possibly TRBD2 on 5 matching bases. V lost 4 bases to trimming and J lost 1 base, with 11 bases between them. The length of the CDR3 is 14 residues. Germline loops: CDR1 LNHDA, CDR2 SQIVND (reference sequence). CDR3 residues: CASSKLGGSYEQYF. CDR3 nucleotide sequence: TGTGCCAGTAGTAAACTCGGCGGGTCCTACGAGCAGTACTTC.

V and J are TRBV7-3 and TRBJ2-7; D not certain. Germline V lookup: CDR1 SGHTA, CDR2 FQGTGA. The CDR3 runs 16 residues. Between the trimmed V and J ends, which lost 5 bases and 6 bases, there was a span of 23 bases. CDR3 coding DNA: TGTGCCAGCAGCATACTGACTCGGATTAGCATGGGCGAGCAGTACTTC. It yields the protein CASSILTRISMGEQYF.

V usage is TRBV6-5 and J usage is TRBJ2-7; D gene uncertain. V dropped 0 bases and J dropped 6 bases, with 9 bases sitting between them. The CDR3 has 13 amino acids. Germline V gene lookup returns CDR1 MNHEY and CDR2 SVGAGI. CDR3 coding DNA: TGTGCCAGCAGTTACTCTATATCACGCGAGCAGTACTTC. Protein product: CASSYSISREQYF.

V is TRBV19 and J is TRBJ2-7; 8 bases agree with TRBD2. CDR3 size: 14 residues. Germline V gives CDR1 LNHDA, CDR2 SQIVND (reference sequence). V lost 5 bases, J lost 0 bases, and 3 bases stayed unmatched. The CDR3 DNA sequence: TGTGCCAGTAGTCGGGGGGGACCCTCCTACGAGCAGTACTTC. Translating it yields CASSRGGPSYEQYF. Supplemented by reference TRBV19 and TRBJ2-7, the full variable domain reads DGGITQSPKYLFRKEGQNVTLSCEQNLNHDAMYWYRQDPGQGLRLIYYSQIVNDFQKGDIAEGYSVSREKKESFPLTVTSAQKNPTAFYLCASSRGGPSYEQYFGPGTRLTVT.

The chain employs TRBV7-2 and TRBJ2-5; D is unclear. Germline lookup yields CDR1 SGHTA and CDR2 FQGNSA. V lost 2 bases to trimming and J lost 2 bases, with 12 bases between them. The CDR3 length is 15 residues. DNA of the CDR3: TGTGCCAGCAGCTTAACTTTTCTTAATCAAGAGACCCAGTACTTC. This codes for CASSLTFLNQETQYF.

The chain employs TRBV19 and TRBJ2-1, with TRBD2 as a possible D gene (6 bases). V dropped 5 bases and J dropped 9 bases, with 14 bases sitting between them. CDR3 length: 13 amino acids. Germline V gives CDR1 LNHDA, CDR2 SQIVND (reference sequence). The chain's CDR3 is CASSPGVGGEQFF. DNA for the CDR3: TGTGCCAGTAGTCCGGGGGTGGGGGGTGAGCAGTTCTTC.

This clone was counted between two and nine times. This sequence joins TRBV27 and TRBJ1-2; D is uncertain. The length of the CDR3 is 13 residues. Germline values: CDR1 MNHEY, CDR2 SMNVEV (reference sequence). The germline V and J ends were trimmed by 5 bases and 8 bases, with 15 bases remaining between them. The CDR3 DNA follows: TGTGCCAGCAGTCGAAACTCGGTTGACGGCTACACCTTC. This encodes CASSRNSVDGYTF.

The genes are TRBV7-9 and TRBJ2-1, with unresolved D. Germline V lookup: CDR1 SEHNR, CDR2 FQNEAQ (reference sequence). The CDR3 is made up of 13 amino acids. The germline V and J ends were trimmed by 1 base and 5 bases, with 6 bases remaining between them. The CDR3 here is CASSLDSHNEQFF. DNA for the CDR3: TGTGCCAGCAGCTTAGACTCTCACAATGAGCAGTTCTTC.